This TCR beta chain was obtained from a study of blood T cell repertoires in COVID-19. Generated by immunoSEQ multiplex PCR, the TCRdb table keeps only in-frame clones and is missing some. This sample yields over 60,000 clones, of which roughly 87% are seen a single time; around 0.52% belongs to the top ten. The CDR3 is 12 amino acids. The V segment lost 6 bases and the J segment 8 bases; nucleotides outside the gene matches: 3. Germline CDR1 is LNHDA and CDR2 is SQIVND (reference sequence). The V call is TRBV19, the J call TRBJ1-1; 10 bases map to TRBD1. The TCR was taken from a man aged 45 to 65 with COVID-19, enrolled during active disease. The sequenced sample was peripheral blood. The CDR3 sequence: CASRRQGAEAFF. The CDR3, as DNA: TGTGCCAGTAGGAGACAGGGGGCGGAAGCTTTCTTT. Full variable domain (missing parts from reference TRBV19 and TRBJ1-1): DGGITQSPKYLFRKEGQNVTLSCEQNLNHDAMYWYRQDPGQGLRLIYYSQIVNDFQKGDIAEGYSVSREKKESFPLTVTSAQKNPTAFYLCASRRQGAEAFFGQGTRLTVV.